This passage covers 19 T cell receptor beta chains from one sample sequenced in a study of post-analysis software for immune sequencing data. Study-wide findings and caveats: Five or six TRBV segments, TRBV5-6, TRBV5-1 and TRBV20-1 among them, were found more frequent in patients than controls.

The antigens of these receptors remain unknown. cDNA libraries for TCR beta contained unique molecular identifiers. MiXCR, applied by TCRdb to the PCR reads, yields one record per CDR3 protein. Of fewer than 700,000 distinct CDR3 sequences in the sample, around 47% were seen once. The sample comprised blood. These receptors all stem from a girl aged 5-17 years with multiple sclerosis.

The chain links TRBV6-5 to TRBJ2-5; 8 positions match TRBD1. The J call is uncertain, as TRBJ2-7 better fits the DNA end. In germline, CDR1 is MNHEY, CDR2 SVGAGI. CDR3 length equals 14 residues. The DNA of the CDR3 is TGTGCCAGCAGTAACCCAGGACAGGGCCACGAGCAGTACTTC. Its protein product is CASSNPGQGHEQYF.

This clonotype was picked up many times. The V gene is TRBV11-2, the J gene TRBJ2-1; 13 positions agree with TRBD2. CDR1 and CDR2 (germline): SGHAT, FQNNGV. With V trimmed by 8 bases and J by 2 bases, 6 bases remained unmatched. The CDR3 covers 16 residues. The CDR3 nucleotides are TGTGCCAGCCGCCCCACTAGCGGGGGGGCCTACAATGAGCAGTTCTTC. It specifies CASRPTSGGAYNEQFF.

The V call is TRBV4-1, the J call TRBJ1-5; unclear D gene. Germline V lookup: CDR1 MGHRA, CDR2 YSYEKL. The CDR3 is 16 residues long. Trimming stripped 0 bases from V and 6 bases from J, with 15 bases between. In DNA, the CDR3 is TGCGCCAGCAGCCAAGATGGCCTGATTAGCGGTCAGCCCCAGCATTTT. Translating it yields CASSQDGLISGQPQHF.

The chain employs TRBV5-1 and TRBJ2-7; the D call may be TRBD1 or TRBD2 (5 bases each). The CDR3 length is 14 residues. Between the trimmed V and J ends, which lost 3 bases and 5 bases, there was a span of 15 bases. Germline CDR1 and CDR2: SGHRS and YFSETQ. CDR3 nucleotide sequence: TGCGCCAGCAGCTCTGGGAGACAGTTGGACGAGCAGTACTTC. Its translation: CASSSGRQLDEQYF.

Only a few counts were recorded for this clonotype. The V gene is TRBV7-3, the J gene TRBJ2-1, with TRBD1 matching over 10 bases. The CDR3 has 15 amino acids. CDR1 is SGHTA, CDR2 FQGTGA, per germline. The ends lost 4 bases at V and 2 bases at J; junction bases unmatched: 2. CDR3: CASSSGQGTYNEQFF. In DNA form, the CDR3 reads TGTGCCAGCAGCTCGGGACAGGGGACCTACAATGAGCAGTTCTTC.

The sample holds a few counts of this clonotype. The CDR3 nucleotides are TGTGCCAGCAATGAGATCGGGTCCTACGAGCAGTACTTC. As protein: CASNEIGSYEQYF. The V call is TRBV12-3 or TRBV12-4, the J call TRBJ2-7, with unresolved D. The CDR3 extends over 13 amino acids. V dropped 7 bases and J dropped 1 base, with 11 bases sitting between them.

The J gene is TRBJ1-2, the V gene TRBV7-9, with TRBD1 as a possible D gene (5 bases). V dropped 5 bases and J dropped 4 bases, with 17 bases sitting between them. The CDR3 spans 15 residues. The germline gives CDR1 SEHNR, CDR2 FQNEAQ (reference sequence). The CDR3 DNA is TGTGCCAGCAGCGGGAGGGGAACCCCTCCCTATGGCTACACCTTC. Translated: CASSGRGTPPYGYTF.

This clonotype was seen only once. One end of the junction does not line up with germline, which may come from a read error. The chain joins TRBV5-1 to TRBJ2-1; TRBD1 agrees at 9 bases. Looked up from germline, CDR1 is SGHRS and CDR2 is YFSETQ. The CDR3 has 16 residues. The CDR3 DNA follows: TGCGCCAACAGCTGGGGACAGGGCGGGAGATTCAATGAGCAGTTCTTC. Translating gives CANSWGQGGRFNEQFF.

J is TRBJ2-5 and V is TRBV4-1; maybe TRBD1 (5 bases). The germline V and J ends were trimmed by 0 bases and 2 bases, with 10 bases remaining between them. This CDR3 has 15 residues. CDR1 and CDR2 from the germline V gene are MGHRA and YSYEKL. CDR3 residues: CASSQEGHTQETQYF. The CDR3, as DNA: TGCGCCAGCAGCCAAGAAGGACACACGCAAGAGACCCAGTACTTC.

This clonotype was observed a handful of times. J is TRBJ2-3 and V is TRBV9; D ambiguous. V was cut by 0 bases and J by 3 bases, with 5 bases left in between. The CDR3 is 13 amino acids. Germline values: CDR1 SGDLS, CDR2 YYNGEE. CDR3 protein: CASSVVETDTQYF. CDR3 in DNA: TGTGCCAGCAGCGTAGTCGAAACAGATACGCAGTATTTT. The full variable domain, rest sourced from reference TRBV9 and TRBJ2-3, is DSGVTQTPKHLITATGQRVTLRCSPRSGDLSVYWYQQSLDQGLQFLIQYYNGEERAKGNILERFSAQQFPDLHSELNLSSLELGDSALYFCASSVVETDTQYFGPGTRLTVL.

The chain uses TRBV7-9 and TRBJ2-2; D is unclear. CDR3 length equals 13 residues. Germline V gene data show CDR1 as SEHNR and CDR2 as FQNEAQ (reference sequence). The V gene lost 2 bases and the J gene lost 3 bases, with 4 bases spanning the gap. CDR3: CASSLTYTGELFF. CDR3 nucleotides: TGTGCCAGCAGCTTAACTTACACCGGGGAGCTGTTTTTT. Full variable domain (outside the CDR3, taken from reference TRBV7-9 and TRBJ2-2): DTGVSQNPRHKITKRGQNVTFRCDPISEHNRLYWYRQTLGQGPEFLTYFQNEAQLEKSRLLSDRFSAERPKGSFSTLEIQRTEQGDSAMYLCASSLTYTGELFFGEGSRLTVL.

This clonotype was found once. J is TRBJ1-2 and V is TRBV5-1; no clear D gene. This CDR3 spans 14 amino acids. V gave up 2 bases and J gave up 6 bases, with 14 bases separating them. The V gene's germline CDR1 is SGHRS and CDR2 YFSETQ. The CDR3 loop reads CASSFATGMNGYTF. The CDR3 DNA reads TGCGCCAGCAGCTTCGCTACGGGGATGAATGGCTACACCTTC.

This chain uses TRBV3-1 with TRBJ2-1; possibly TRBD1 for D (6 bases). CDR1 is LGHDT and CDR2 is YNNKEL in the germline V gene (reference sequence). V was clipped by 3 bases and J by 5 bases, with 8 bases between them. The CDR3 loop spans 13 amino acids. CDR3: CASSQTGHNEQFF. CDR3 sequence (DNA): TGTGCCAGCAGCCAGACAGGACACAATGAGCAGTTCTTC.

V is TRBV29-1 and J is TRBJ2-3, with TRBD1 matching over 7 bases. Germline CDR1 reads SQVTM; CDR2 reads ANQGSEA. This CDR3 contains 14 residues. J was trimmed by 3 bases and V by 6 bases; bases with no gene match: 9. Here the CDR3 reads CSVPQTGKTDTQYF. The CDR3, as DNA: TGCAGCGTCCCTCAGACAGGGAAGACAGATACGCAGTATTTT.

This clonotype was detected only a few times. The chain employs TRBV4-1 and TRBJ1-6; D is possibly TRBD1 (6 bases). In germline, CDR1 is MGHRA, CDR2 YSYEKL. Trimming took off 1 base at V and 10 bases at J, with 17 bases between the two ends. The length of the CDR3 is 16 residues. DNA for the CDR3: TGCGCCAGCAGCCAAGGATCGGCCAGGGGTGACTCACCCCTCCACTTT. Translating gives CASSQGSARGDSPLHF.

This clonotype was observed once. The chain is built from TRBV3-1 and TRBJ2-5; TRBD2 matches 8 bases. Germline V gene sequence: CDR1 LGHDT, CDR2 YNNKEL (reference sequence). The ends lost 8 bases at V and 5 bases at J; junction bases unmatched: 10. The CDR3 contains 14 residues. CDR3 amino acids: CASSSGGVRETQYF. The DNA for the CDR3 is TGTGCCAGCTCATCCGGGGGGGTTCGGGAGACCCAGTACTTC.

This clonotype came up a few times. The chain recombines TRBV20-1 with TRBJ2-5; D is ambiguous. CDR1 and CDR2 from the germline V gene are DFQATT and SNEGSKA (reference sequence). The germline V and J ends were trimmed by 3 bases and 3 bases, with 14 bases remaining between them. CDR3 length equals 14 residues. CDR3 amino acids: CSARAAWGKETQYF. CDR3 nucleotide sequence: TGCAGTGCTAGGGCCGCGTGGGGTAAAGAGACCCAGTACTTC.

The chain recombines TRBV7-7 with TRBJ2-3; TRBD1 matches at 7 bases. The CDR3 has 15 amino acids. Germline CDR1 is SSHAT and CDR2 is FNYEAQ (reference sequence). Trimming cost V 3 bases and J 3 bases; bases outside gene matches: 6. The CDR3 here is CASSLGQRRTDTQYF. DNA for the CDR3: TGTGCCAGCAGCTTGGGACAGAGGAGAACAGATACGCAGTATTTT.

This sequence joins TRBV12-3 or TRBV12-4 and TRBJ1-1; TRBD1 might be the D (6 bases). Trimming cost V 6 bases and J 6 bases, with 20 bases left between them. This CDR3 is 15 amino acids long. In DNA form, the CDR3 reads TGTGCCAGCAGCGTTCGGCGCAGGGGTAAGGCTGAAGCTTTCTTT. Translated, it gives CASSVRRRGKAEAFF.